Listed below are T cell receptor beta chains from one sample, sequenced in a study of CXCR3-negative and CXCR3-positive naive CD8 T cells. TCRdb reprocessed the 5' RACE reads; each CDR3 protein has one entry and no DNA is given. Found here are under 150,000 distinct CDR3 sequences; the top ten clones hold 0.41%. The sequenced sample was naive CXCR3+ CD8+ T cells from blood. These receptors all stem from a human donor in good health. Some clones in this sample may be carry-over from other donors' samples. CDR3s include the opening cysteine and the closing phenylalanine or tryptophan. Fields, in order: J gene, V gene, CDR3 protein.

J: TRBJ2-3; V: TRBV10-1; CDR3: CASSDGSNTDTQYF
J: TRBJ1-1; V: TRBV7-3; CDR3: CASSGGATEAFF
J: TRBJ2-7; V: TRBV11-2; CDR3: CASSLVRGDYEQYF
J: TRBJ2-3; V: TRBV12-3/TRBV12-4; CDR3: CASSLSLSTDTQYF
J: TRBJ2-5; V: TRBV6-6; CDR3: CASSYEDSGQETQYF
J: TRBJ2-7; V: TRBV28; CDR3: CASRQPMTYEQYF
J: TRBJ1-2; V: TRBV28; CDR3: CASSSRGGTGLSYGYTF
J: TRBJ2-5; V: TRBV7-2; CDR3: CASIPSHDRVGGAQYF
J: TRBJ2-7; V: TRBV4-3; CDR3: CASSQGNPGVYEQYF
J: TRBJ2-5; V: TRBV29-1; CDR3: CSVPGLAGGGYQETQYF
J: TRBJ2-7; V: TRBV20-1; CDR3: CSARAWTGTGAYEQYF
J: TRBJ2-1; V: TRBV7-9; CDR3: CASSFPQGTGAHNEQFF
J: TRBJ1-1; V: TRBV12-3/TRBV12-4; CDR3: CASIGGGNTEAFF
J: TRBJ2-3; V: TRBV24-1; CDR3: CATSDPRQGTDTQYF
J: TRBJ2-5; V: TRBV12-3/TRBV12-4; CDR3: CASSPRLAGAQETQYF
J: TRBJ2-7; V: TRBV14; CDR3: CASSQYRGPYEQYF
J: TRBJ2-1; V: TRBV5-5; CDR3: CASSFRQGAFSYNEQFF
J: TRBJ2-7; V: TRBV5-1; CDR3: CASSLYGSYEQYF
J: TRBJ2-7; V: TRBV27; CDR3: CASSTSGIYEQYF
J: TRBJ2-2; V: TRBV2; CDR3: CASSRDSTMNTGELFF
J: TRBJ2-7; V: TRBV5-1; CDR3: CASNRGQGLYEQYF
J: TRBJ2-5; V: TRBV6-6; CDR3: CAAWDSQGQETQYF
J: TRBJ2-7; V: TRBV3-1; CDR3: CASSQEGAGGRYEQYF
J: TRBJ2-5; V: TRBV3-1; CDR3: CASSQVVDKAEETQYF
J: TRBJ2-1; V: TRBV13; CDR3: CASSRPGGRHEQLF
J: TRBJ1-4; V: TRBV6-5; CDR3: CASSVAGNNEKLFF
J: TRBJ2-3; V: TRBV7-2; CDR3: CASSSPPDFTDTQYF
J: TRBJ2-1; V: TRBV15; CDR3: CATSRELDGGAINEQFF
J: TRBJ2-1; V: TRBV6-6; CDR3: CASSYKVAGHEQFF
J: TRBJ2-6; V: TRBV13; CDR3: CASSRVSGANVLTF
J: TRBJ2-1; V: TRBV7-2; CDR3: CASSLVDEQFF
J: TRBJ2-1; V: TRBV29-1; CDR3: CSVESWVNEQFF